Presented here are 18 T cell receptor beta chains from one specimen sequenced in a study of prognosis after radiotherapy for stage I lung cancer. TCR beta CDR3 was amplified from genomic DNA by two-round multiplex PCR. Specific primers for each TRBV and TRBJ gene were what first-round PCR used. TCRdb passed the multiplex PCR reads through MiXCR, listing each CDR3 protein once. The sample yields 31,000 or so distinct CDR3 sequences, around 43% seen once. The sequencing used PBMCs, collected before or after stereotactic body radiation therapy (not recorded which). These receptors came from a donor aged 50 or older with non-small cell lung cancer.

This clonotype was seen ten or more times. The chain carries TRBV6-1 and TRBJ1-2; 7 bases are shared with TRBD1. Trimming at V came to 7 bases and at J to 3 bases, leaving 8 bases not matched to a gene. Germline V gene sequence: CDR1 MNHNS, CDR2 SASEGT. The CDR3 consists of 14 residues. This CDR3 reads CASNYRDSYYGYTF. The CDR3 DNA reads TGTGCCAGCAATTACAGGGACAGCTACTATGGCTACACCTTC.

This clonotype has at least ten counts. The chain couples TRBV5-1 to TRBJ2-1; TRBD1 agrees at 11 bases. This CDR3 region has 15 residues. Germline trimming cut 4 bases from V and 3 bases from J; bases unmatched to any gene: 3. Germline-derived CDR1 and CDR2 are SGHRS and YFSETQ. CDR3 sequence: CASSVGTGGYNEQFF. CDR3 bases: TGCGCCAGCAGCGTCGGGACAGGGGGCTACAATGAGCAGTTCTTC.

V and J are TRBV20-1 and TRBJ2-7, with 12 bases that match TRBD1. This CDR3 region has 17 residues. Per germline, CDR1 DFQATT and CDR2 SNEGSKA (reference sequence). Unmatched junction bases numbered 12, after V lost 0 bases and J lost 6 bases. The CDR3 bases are TGCAGTGCTAGAGATCCAAACTCCGGGACAGGGGGCGCCGAGCAGTACTTC. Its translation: CSARDPNSGTGGAEQYF.

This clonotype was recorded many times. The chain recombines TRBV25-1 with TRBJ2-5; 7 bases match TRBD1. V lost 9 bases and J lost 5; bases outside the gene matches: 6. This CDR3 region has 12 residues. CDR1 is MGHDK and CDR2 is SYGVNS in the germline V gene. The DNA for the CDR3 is TGTGCCAGTAACAGGGGTGGGGAGACCCAGTACTTC. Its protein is CASNRGGETQYF.

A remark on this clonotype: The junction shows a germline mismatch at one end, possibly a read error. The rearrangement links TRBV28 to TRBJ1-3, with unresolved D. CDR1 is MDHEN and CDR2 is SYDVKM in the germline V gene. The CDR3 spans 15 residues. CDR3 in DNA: TGTGCCAGTAGTTTCGTTACCGCCTCTGGAAACACCATATATTTT. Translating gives CASSFVTASGNTIYF.

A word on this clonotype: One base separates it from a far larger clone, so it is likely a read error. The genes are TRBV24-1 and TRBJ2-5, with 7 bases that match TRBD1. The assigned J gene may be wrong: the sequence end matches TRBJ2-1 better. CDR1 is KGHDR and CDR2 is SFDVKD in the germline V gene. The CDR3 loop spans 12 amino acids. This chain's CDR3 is CATSGTVDDQFF. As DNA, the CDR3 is TGTGCCACCAGCGGGACAGTCGATGATCAGTTCTTC.

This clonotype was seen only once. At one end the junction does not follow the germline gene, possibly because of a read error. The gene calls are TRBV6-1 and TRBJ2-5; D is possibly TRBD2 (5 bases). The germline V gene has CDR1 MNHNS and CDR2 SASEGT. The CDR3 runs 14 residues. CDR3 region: CASSPRNIWETQYF. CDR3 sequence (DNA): TGTGCCAGCAGTCCTCGGAACATATGGGAGACACAGTACTTC.

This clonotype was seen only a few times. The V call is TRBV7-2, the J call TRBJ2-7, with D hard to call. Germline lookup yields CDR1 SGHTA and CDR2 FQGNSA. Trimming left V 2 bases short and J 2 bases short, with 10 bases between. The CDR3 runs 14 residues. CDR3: CASSLSDGAYEQYF. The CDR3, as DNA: TGTGCCAGCAGCTTATCTGACGGAGCCTACGAGCAGTACTTC.

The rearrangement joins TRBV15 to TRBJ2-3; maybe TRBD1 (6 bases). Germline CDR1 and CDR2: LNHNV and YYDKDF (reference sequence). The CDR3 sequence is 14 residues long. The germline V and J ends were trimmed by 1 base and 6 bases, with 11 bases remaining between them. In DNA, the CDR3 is TGTGCCACCAGCAGAGGGACAGAAGCGGATACGCAGTATTTT. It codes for CATSRGTEADTQYF.

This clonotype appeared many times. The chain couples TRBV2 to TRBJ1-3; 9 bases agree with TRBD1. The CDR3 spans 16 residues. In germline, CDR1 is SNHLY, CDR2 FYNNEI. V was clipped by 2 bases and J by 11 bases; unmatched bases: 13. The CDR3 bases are TGTGCCAGCAGTGAAAACACCCTTGGGACAGGGAAGGCCATATATTTT. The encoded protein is CASSENTLGTGKAIYF.

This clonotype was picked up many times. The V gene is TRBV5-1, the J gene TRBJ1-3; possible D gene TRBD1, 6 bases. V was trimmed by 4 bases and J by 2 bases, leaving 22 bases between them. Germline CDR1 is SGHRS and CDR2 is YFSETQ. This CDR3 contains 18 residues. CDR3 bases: TGCGCCAGCAGCGACCCAAAGTTTCCGGGGGCGACTGGAAACACCATATATTTT. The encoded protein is CASSDPKFPGATGNTIYF.

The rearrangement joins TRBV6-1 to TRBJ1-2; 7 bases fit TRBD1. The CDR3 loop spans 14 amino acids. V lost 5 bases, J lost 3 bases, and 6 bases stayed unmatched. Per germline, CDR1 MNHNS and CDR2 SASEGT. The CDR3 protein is CASSTPGGDYGYTF. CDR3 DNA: TGTGCCAGCAGTACTCCAGGGGGAGACTATGGCTACACCTTC.

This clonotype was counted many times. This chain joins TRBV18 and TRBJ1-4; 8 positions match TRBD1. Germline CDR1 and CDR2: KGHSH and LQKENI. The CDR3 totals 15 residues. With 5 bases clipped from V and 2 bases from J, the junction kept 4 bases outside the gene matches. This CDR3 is CASSVGQGTNEKLFF. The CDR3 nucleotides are TGTGCCAGCTCAGTCGGACAGGGCACTAATGAAAAACTGTTTTTT.

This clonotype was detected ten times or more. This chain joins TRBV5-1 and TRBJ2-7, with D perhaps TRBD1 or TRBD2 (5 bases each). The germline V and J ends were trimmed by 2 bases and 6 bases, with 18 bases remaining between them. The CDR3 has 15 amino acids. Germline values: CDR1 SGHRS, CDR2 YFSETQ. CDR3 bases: TGCGCCAGCAGCTTAACCGCCGGGACGGATTCCGAGCAGTACTTC. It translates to CASSLTAGTDSEQYF.

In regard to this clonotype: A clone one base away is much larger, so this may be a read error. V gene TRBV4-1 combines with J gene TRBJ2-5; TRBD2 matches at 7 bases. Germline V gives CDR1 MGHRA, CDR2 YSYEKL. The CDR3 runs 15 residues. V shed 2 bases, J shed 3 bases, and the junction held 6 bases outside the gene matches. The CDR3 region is CASSQTSVEEETQYF. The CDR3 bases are TGCGCCAGCAGCCAAACTAGCGTGGAAGAAGAGACCCAGTACTTC.

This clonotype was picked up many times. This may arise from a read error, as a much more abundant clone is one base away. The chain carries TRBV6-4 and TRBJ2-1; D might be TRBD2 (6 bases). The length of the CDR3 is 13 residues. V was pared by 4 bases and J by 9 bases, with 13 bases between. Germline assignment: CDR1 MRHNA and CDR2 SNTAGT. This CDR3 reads CASSGNYGGEQFF. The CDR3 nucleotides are TGTGCCAGCAGTGGAAACTACGGGGGTGAGCAGTTCTTC.

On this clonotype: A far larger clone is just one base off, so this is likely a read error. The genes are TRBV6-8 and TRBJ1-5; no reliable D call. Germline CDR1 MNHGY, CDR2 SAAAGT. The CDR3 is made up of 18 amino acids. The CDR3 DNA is TGTGCCAGCAGCCCCCTGGGAGGGTCTGACGCTCGAAATCAGACCCAGCATTTT. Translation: CASSPLGGSDARNQTQHF.

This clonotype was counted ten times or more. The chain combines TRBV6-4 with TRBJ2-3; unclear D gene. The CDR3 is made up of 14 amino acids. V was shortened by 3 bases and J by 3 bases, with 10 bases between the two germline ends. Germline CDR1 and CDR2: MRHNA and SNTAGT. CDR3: CASSEAVGTDTQYF. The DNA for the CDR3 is TGTGCCAGCAGTGAGGCAGTCGGGACAGATACGCAGTATTTT.